The 17 T cell receptor beta chains presented below share a single source sample, sequenced in a study of cytomegalovirus exposure and HLA in healthy donors. In the PCR, 60 Vbeta and 13 Jbeta primers were used. Some clones are missing from TCRdb's copy, which holds only in-frame ones; the method was immunoSEQ multiplex PCR. Altogether tens of thousands of clones are present, roughly 86% being singletons, with the ten largest covering 1.5% to 2%. Specimen: PBMCs. These receptor sequences come from a man aged 18 to 29 in good health and CMV-seronegative.

CDR3 sequence (DNA): TGTGCCAGCTCCGACGGCCGGGGTGCTGGGGAGACCCAGTACTTC. It codes for CASSDGRGAGETQYF. This chain connects TRBV5-5 to TRBJ2-5; perhaps TRBD2 as D (5 bases). This CDR3 comprises 15 residues. V lost 7 bases and J lost 5, with 21 bases in between. Germline V gives CDR1 SGHKS, CDR2 YYEKEE (reference sequence). Complete variable domain (other parts from reference TRBV5-5 and TRBJ2-5): DAGVTQSPTHLIKTRGQQVTLRCSPISGHKSVSWYQQVLGQGPQFIFQYYEKEERGRGNFPDRFSARQFPNYSSELNVNALLLGDSALYLCASSDGRGAGETQYFGPGTRLLVL.

Points on this clone: The junction does not match germline at one end; this may be a read error. The chain links TRBV7-9 to TRBJ2-7; 12 bases are shared with TRBD1. This CDR3 is 17 amino acids long. Per the germline V gene, CDR1 is SEHNR and CDR2 is FQNEAQ (reference sequence). The CDR3 DNA follows: TGTTCCAGCAGCCCATGGGACAGGGGGCGTAATGAATACGAGCAGTACTTC. Translating it yields CSSSPWDRGRNEYEQYF. Full variable domain (remainder filled in from reference TRBV7-9 and TRBJ2-7): DTGVSQNPRHKITKRGQNVTFRCDPISEHNRLYWYRQTLGQGPEFLTYFQNEAQLEKSRLLSDRFSAERPKGSFSTLEIQRTEQGDSAMYLCSSSPWDRGRNEYEQYFGPGTRLTVT.

The chain recombines TRBV5-6 with TRBJ1-1, with D uncertain. The CDR3 has 16 residues. Germline V gene sequence: CDR1 SGHDT, CDR2 YYEEEE. Deletions cut 1 base from V and 0 bases from J, with 13 bases between. CDR3 coding DNA: TGTGCCAGCAGCTTGATCGGAGAGGCGGTGAACACTGAAGCTTTCTTT. Its translation is CASSLIGEAVNTEAFF.

The gene calls are TRBV9 and TRBJ2-5; 14 bases are a match to TRBD2. J lost 3 bases, V lost 1 base, and 11 bases had no gene match. Germline CDR1 and CDR2: SGDLS and YYNGEE. The CDR3 loop spans 19 amino acids. In DNA form, the CDR3 reads TGTGCCAGCAGCGTATATCCGGGACTAGCGGGAGTTAATGAAGAGACCCAGTACTTC. Its translation is CASSVYPGLAGVNEETQYF.

The rearrangement links TRBV6-1 to TRBJ1-3; D may be TRBD1 (5 bases). The V end lost 4 bases, the J end lost 0 bases, and 13 bases lay between the germline ends. Germline V gene lookup returns CDR1 MNHNS and CDR2 SASEGT. The CDR3 has 16 amino acids. The CDR3 sequence: CASSGTSTGSGNTIYF. DNA of the CDR3: TGTGCCAGCAGTGGGACAAGTACGGGCTCTGGAAACACCATATATTTT.

The chain couples TRBV6-1 to TRBJ1-5; TRBD1 matches at 8 bases. The CDR3 spans 14 residues. CDR1 and CDR2 (germline): MNHNS, SASEGT. V lost 6 bases to trimming and J lost 4 bases; unmatched junction nucleotides: 5. The CDR3 sequence is CASRTGGPNQPQHF. CDR3 DNA sequence: TGTGCCAGCAGAACAGGGGGACCAAATCAGCCCCAGCATTTT.

The gene calls are TRBV28 and TRBJ1-3, with a tentative D call TRBD1 (5 bases). The CDR3 runs to 15 residues. Germline V CDR1 and CDR2: MDHEN, SYDVKM. Trimming took 1 base from V and 4 from J, leaving 11 bases between them. CDR3 sequence (DNA): TGTGCCAGCAGTTTATCGTGGACAACAGGAAACACCATATATTTT. This translates into CASSLSWTTGNTIYF.

The rearrangement uses TRBV10-3 and TRBJ2-7; 10 bases map to TRBD1. Trimming took 6 bases from V and 4 from J; bases not matched to a gene: 6. Germline lookup yields CDR1 ENHRY and CDR2 SYGVKD. This CDR3 has 14 amino acids. The CDR3 DNA reads TGTGCCATCAGCACCGGGACAGGGGCATACGAGCAGTACTTC. This codes for CAISTGTGAYEQYF.

V is TRBV9 and J is TRBJ1-3; the match to TRBD1 covers 7 bases. The CDR3 spans 15 residues. Germline V lookup: CDR1 SGDLS, CDR2 YYNGEE. The V segment lost 3 bases and the J segment 7 bases; nucleotides outside the gene matches: 10. In nucleotides, the CDR3 is TGTGCCAGCAGCGCAAGACAGGGTGTAACGAACACCATATATTTT. It translates to CASSARQGVTNTIYF. Together with reference TRBV9 and TRBJ1-3, the CDR3 gives the full variable domain: DSGVTQTPKHLITATGQRVTLRCSPRSGDLSVYWYQQSLDQGLQFLIQYYNGEERAKGNILERFSAQQFPDLHSELNLSSLELGDSALYFCASSARQGVTNTIYFGEGSWLTVV.

The rearrangement uses TRBV5-1 and TRBJ2-2; 12 bases agree with TRBD2. Germline V gives CDR1 SGHRS, CDR2 YFSETQ. V trimming: 0 bases; J trimming: 4 bases; junction bases outside the gene matches: 4. The CDR3 covers 17 residues. CDR3 DNA: TGCGCCAGCAGCTTGGCCCCTAGCGGGAGGGGCACCGGGGAGCTGTTTTTT. It encodes CASSLAPSGRGTGELFF.

The chain combines TRBV6-5 with TRBJ1-1; the match to TRBD1 covers 7 bases. The CDR3 spans 13 residues. Germline V gene data show CDR1 as MNHEY and CDR2 as SVGAGI. V lost 6 bases to trimming and J lost 6 bases; unmatched junction nucleotides: 7. For the CDR3, the DNA is TGTGCCAGCAGACAAACAGGGGTTGCTGAAGCTTTCTTT. It is translated as CASRQTGVAEAFF.

The chain combines TRBV9 with TRBJ1-1, with D possibly TRBD1 on 6 matching bases. V was cut by 0 bases and J by 2 bases, with 17 bases left in between. The CDR3 is 17 residues long. Germline values: CDR1 SGDLS, CDR2 YYNGEE. The CDR3 bases are TGTGCCAGCAGCGTAGGTAATTCGGGAGGGGGAAACACTGAAGCTTTCTTT. This encodes CASSVGNSGGGNTEAFF. The full variable domain, its missing parts supplied by reference TRBV9 and TRBJ1-1, is DSGVTQTPKHLITATGQRVTLRCSPRSGDLSVYWYQQSLDQGLQFLIQYYNGEERAKGNILERFSAQQFPDLHSELNLSSLELGDSALYFCASSVGNSGGGNTEAFFGQGTRLTVV.

V and J are TRBV7-2 and TRBJ2-5; 10 bases agree with TRBD2. V lost 3 bases and J lost 2; bases outside the gene matches: 6. Per germline, CDR1 SGHTA and CDR2 FQGNSA. This CDR3 is built from 16 residues. CDR3 in amino acids: CASSFPGLAFQETQYF. The CDR3 DNA sequence: TGTGCCAGCAGCTTCCCGGGACTAGCGTTTCAAGAGACCCAGTACTTC.

The chain carries TRBV25-1 and TRBJ2-3; TRBD1 agrees at 7 bases. The ends lost 2 bases at V and 6 bases at J; junction bases unmatched: 8. The CDR3 extends over 15 amino acids. Germline V gene sequence: CDR1 MGHDK, CDR2 SYGVNS. CDR3 nucleotide sequence: TGTGCCAGCAGTGAAAGCGACAGGGCGGGCGATACGCAGTATTTT. Protein: CASSESDRAGDTQYF.

This clone has only a few counts. The chain is built from TRBV11-2 and TRBJ2-7, with D maybe TRBD2 (6 bases). Deletions cut 5 bases from V and 2 bases from J, with 22 bases between. The V gene's germline CDR1 is SGHAT and CDR2 FQNNGV. The CDR3 runs 17 residues. DNA of the CDR3: TGTGCCAGCAGCCCATACCGGGACTTCGACCATGCCTACGAGCAGTACTTC. Translation gives CASSPYRDFDHAYEQYF.

CDR3: CASKAGGLESGEAFF. CDR3 DNA sequence: TGTGCCAGCAAGGCAGGGGGCCTAGAGTCGGGTGAAGCTTTCTTT. V is TRBV2 and J is TRBJ1-1; 8 bases are shared with TRBD1. J lost 7 bases, V lost 7 bases, and 14 bases had no gene match. The CDR3 loop spans 15 amino acids. The germline V gene encodes CDR1 SNHLY and CDR2 FYNNEI.

The chain links TRBV28 to TRBJ2-7; 10 bases are shared with TRBD2. The CDR3 runs 14 residues. In germline, CDR1 is MDHEN, CDR2 SYDVKM. The ends lost 4 bases at V and 1 base at J; junction bases unmatched: 1. CDR3 nucleotides: TGTGCCAGCAGTTCTAGCGGGAGTTCCTACGAGCAGTACTTC. Translation: CASSSSGSSYEQYF.